This T cell receptor beta chain was captured by sequencing in a study of T-cell memory formation after mild COVID-19. Turning to the study itself: Clusters of TCRs were largely donor specific.

MiXCR, run by TCRdb on the 5' RACE reads, gives a single entry per CDR3 protein. Here the sample spans more than 200,000 distinct CDR3 sequences, 16% being singletons. Study findings and constraints: A second wave expanding day 15 to 37 was CD4+-biased; contracting clones were balanced. Clonal second-wave expansions that peaked on day 37 had unconfirmed SARS-CoV-2 specificity. For contracting clones, CD4+ ones sat mainly in CM and EM, CD8+ in EMRA.

In this sample, this clonotype turned up a few times. Antigen specificity is unknown. From germline, CDR1 is MNHEY and CDR2 SVGEGT. Between the trimmed V and J ends, which lost 2 bases and 6 bases, there was a span of 17 bases. CDR3 size: 16 residues. The genes are TRBV6-2 or TRBV6-3 and TRBJ2-1; D gene ambiguous. This TCR was sampled from a man aged 18-30 years who had mild COVID-19 (a few samples of this study predate the infection). Cell type and time point are not known. Specimen: PBMCs or a T cell subset sorted from them (not recorded which). CDR3 sequence: CASSYGLRSALNEQFF. CDR3 bases: TGTGCCAGCAGTTACGGGCTTAGATCGGCACTCAATGAGCAGTTCTTC.